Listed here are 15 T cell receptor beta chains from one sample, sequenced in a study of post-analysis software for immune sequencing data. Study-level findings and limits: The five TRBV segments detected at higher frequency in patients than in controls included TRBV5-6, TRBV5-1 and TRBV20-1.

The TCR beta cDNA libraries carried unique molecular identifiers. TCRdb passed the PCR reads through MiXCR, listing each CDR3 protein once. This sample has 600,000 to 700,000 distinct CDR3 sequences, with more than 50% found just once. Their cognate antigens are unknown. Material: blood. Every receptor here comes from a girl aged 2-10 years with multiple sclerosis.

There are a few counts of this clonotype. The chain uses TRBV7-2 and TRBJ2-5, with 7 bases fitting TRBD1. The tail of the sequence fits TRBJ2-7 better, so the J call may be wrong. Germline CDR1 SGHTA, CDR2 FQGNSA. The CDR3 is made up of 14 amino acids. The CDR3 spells CASSLLGRGYEQYF. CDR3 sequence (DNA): TGTGCCAGCAGCTTGTTGGGCAGGGGGTACGAGCAGTACTTC.

DNA for the CDR3: TGCAGTGCAAGGGGACAGAGAGAGTACCAAGAGACCCAGTACTTC. Translation: CSARGQREYQETQYF. The chain combines TRBV20-1 with TRBJ2-5; 7 bases line up with TRBD1. The CDR3 is 15 residues long. The germline V gene has CDR1 DFQATT and CDR2 SNEGSKA (reference sequence). V shed 6 bases and J 0 bases; nucleotides not matched to a gene: 10.

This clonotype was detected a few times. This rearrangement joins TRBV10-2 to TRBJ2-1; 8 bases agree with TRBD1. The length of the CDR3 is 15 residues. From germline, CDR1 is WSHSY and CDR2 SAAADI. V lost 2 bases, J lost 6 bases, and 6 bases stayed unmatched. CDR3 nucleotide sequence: TGCGCCAGCAGTGAGCAGGGGGCGATAAGCAATGAGCAGTTCTTC. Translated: CASSEQGAISNEQFF.

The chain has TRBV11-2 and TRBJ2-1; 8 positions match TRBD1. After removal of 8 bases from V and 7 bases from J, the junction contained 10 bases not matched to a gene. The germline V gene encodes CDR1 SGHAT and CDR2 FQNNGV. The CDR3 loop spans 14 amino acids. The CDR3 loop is CASWRQGLGNEQFF. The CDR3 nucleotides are TGTGCCAGCTGGCGACAGGGGTTAGGGAATGAGCAGTTCTTC.

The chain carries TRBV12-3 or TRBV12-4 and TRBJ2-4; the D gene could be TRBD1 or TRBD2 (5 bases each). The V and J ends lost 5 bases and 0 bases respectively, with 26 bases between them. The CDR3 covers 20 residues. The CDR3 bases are TGTGCCAGCAGTCCGCCAGTAGTGGGGGACGGCCCTATAGCCAAAAACATTCAGTACTTC. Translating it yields CASSPPVVGDGPIAKNIQYF.

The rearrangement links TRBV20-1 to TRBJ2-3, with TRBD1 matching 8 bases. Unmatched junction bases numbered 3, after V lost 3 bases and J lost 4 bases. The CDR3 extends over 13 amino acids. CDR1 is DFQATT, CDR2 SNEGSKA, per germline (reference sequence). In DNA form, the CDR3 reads TGCAGTGCTAGTGGACAGGGAGCAGATACGCAGTATTTT. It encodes CSASGQGADTQYF.

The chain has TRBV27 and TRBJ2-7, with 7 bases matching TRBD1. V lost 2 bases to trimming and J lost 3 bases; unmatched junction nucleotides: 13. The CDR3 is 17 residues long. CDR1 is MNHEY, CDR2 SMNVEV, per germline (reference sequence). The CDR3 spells CASSLVGPGQRFYEQYF. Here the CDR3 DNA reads TGTGCCAGCAGTTTAGTCGGGCCGGGACAGAGGTTCTACGAGCAGTACTTC.

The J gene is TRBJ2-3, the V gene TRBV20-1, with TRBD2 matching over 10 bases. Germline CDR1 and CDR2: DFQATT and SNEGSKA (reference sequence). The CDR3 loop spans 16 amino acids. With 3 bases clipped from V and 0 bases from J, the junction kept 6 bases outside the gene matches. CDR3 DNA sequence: TGCAGTGCTAGTCCCTGGACTAGCGGAAGCACAGATACGCAGTATTTT. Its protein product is CSASPWTSGSTDTQYF.

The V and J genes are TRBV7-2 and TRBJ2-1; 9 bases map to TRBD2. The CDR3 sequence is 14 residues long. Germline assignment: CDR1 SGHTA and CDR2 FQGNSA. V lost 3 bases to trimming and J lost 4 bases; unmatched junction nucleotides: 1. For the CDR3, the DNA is TGTGCCAGCAGCTTCCTAGCGGGGTACAATGAGCAGTTCTTC. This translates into CASSFLAGYNEQFF.

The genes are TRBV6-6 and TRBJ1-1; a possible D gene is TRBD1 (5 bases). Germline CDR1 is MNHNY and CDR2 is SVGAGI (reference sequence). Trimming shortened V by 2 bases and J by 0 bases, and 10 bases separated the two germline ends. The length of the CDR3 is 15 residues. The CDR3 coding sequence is TGTGCCAGCAGTTACCACCAGGGTATGAACACTGAAGCTTTCTTT. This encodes CASSYHQGMNTEAFF.

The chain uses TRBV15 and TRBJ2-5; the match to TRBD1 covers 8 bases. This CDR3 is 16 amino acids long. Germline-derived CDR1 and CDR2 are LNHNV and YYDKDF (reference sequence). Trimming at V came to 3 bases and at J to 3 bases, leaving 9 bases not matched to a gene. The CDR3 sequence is CATSRSHRGSEETQYF. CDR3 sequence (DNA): TGTGCCACCAGCAGGTCGCACAGGGGGTCGGAAGAGACCCAGTACTTC.

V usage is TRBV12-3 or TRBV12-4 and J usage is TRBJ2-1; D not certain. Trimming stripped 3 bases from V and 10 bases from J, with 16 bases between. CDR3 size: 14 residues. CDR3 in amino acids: CASSFVTSGREQFF. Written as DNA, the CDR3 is TGTGCCAGCAGTTTCGTCACCTCGGGTCGGGAGCAGTTCTTC.

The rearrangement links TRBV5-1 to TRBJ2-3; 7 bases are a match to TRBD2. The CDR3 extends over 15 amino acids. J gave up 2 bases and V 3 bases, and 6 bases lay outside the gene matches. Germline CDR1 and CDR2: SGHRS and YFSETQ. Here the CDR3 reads CASSSLADNTDTQYF. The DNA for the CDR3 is TGCGCCAGCAGCTCCCTAGCGGACAACACAGATACGCAGTATTTT. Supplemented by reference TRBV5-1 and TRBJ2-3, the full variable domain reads KAGVTQTPRYLIKTRGQQVTLSCSPISGHRSVSWYQQTPGQGLQFLFEYFSETQRNKGNFPGRFSGRQFSNSRSEMNVSTLELGDSALYLCASSSLADNTDTQYFGPGTRLTVL.

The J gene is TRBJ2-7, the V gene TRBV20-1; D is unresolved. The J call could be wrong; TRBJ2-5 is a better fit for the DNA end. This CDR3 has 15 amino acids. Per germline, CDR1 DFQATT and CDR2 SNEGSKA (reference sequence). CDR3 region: CSASPKAARSETQYF. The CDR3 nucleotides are TGCAGTGCTAGCCCTAAGGCGGCTAGATCAGAGACCCAGTACTTC.

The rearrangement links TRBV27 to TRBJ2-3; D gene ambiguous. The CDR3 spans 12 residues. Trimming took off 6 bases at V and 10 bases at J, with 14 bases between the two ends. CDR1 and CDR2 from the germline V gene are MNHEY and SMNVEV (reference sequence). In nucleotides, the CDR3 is TGTGCCAGCAGCCAGGCCCCATATGCGCAGTATTTT. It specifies CASSQAPYAQYF.